The following is a TCR beta chain sequence with its context. The same CDR3 can be traced to other DNA sequences in this sample. As processed by the authors: Estimates of nucleated cell counts were drawn from the amplification of reference gene primers. Repertoires were generated with immunoSEQ multiplex PCR, while TCRdb's copy carries only in-frame clones and drops some. V, J and clone size are taken as reported in that table, and D and trimming were inferred from the DNA itself. There are tens of thousands of clones in the sample; around 84% occur only once, and about 6% lies in the top ten. This sample is part of a study of blood T cell repertoires in COVID-19. About the research overall: Acute and convalescent COVID-19 samples came from the United States, Italy and Spain. T cells, B-cell-depleted T cells, or PBMCs provided the cDNA or gDNA that served as material.

Between the trimmed V and J ends, which lost 3 bases and 4 bases, there was a span of 7 bases. The CDR3 extends over 13 amino acids. Sequencing was performed on peripheral blood. The clonotype was recovered from a human donor in a cohort sampled during active or convalescent COVID-19. The chain couples TRBV12-3 or TRBV12-4 to TRBJ1-5; D unclear. The CDR3 nucleotides are TGTGCCAGCAGTTTCTCCGGGAATCAGCCCCAGCATTTT. Translated, it gives CASSFSGNQPQHF.